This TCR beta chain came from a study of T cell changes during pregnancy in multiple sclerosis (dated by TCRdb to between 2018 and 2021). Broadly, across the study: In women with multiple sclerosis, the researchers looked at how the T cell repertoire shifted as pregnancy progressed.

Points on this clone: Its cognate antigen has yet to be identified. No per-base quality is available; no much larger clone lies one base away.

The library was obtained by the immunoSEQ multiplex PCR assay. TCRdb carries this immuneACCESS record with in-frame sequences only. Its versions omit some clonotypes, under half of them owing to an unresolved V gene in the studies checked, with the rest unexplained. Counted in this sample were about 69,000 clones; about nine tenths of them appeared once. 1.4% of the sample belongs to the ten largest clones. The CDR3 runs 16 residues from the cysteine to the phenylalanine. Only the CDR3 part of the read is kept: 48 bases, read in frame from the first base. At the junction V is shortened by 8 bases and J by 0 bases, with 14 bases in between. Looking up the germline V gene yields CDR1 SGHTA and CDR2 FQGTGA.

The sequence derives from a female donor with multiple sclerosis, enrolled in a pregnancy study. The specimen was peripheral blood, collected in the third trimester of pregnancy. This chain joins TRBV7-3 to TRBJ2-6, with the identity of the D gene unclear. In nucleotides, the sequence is TGTGCCAGCGCACCCCAGCGTAACTCTGGGGCCAACGTCCTGACTTTC. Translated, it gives CASAPQRNSGANVLTF.